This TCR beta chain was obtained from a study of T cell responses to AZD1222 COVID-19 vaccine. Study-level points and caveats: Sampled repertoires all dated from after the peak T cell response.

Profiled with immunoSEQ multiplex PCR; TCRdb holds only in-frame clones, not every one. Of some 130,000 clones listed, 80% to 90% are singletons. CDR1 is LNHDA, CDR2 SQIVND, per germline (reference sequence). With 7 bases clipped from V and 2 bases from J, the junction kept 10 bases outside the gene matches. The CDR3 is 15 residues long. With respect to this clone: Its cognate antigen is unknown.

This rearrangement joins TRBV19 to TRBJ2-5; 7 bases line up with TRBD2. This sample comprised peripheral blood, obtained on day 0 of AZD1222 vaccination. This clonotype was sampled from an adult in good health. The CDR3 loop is CASKTVAGGQETQYF. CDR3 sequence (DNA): TGTGCCAGTAAGACAGTAGCGGGTGGACAAGAGACCCAGTACTTC.